This TCR beta chain was documented in a study of siplizumab effects on memory and regulatory T cells. The CDR3 covers 13 residues. From germline, CDR1 is GTSNPN and CDR2 SVGIG (reference sequence). With V trimmed by 4 bases and J by 5 bases, 6 bases remained unmatched. Using immunoSEQ multiplex PCR, the repertoire was profiled, and TCRdb retains in-frame clones only, with some absent. The table shows some 100,000 clones, with approximately 94% occurring only once. Study-level points and caveats: Naive T cells were seen as more diverse than memory cells and as major alloresponse contributors. The drug siplizumab significantly decreased the alloreactive sequences that could be traced to unstimulated CD4+ memory cells.

Comment on this clone: Antigen unknown.

The receptor was derived from a human donor in good health. The sample taken for sequencing was CD8+ T cells sorted from blood. The genes are TRBV30 and TRBJ1-1, with TRBD1 identical over 8 bases. CDR3 nucleotide sequence: TGTGCCTGGAATTCGGGACAGGAAACTGAAGCTTTCTTT. This gives the protein CAWNSGQETEAFF.